This record looks at one T cell receptor beta chain sequence and its context. The antigen it binds to is not known. Base quality data are lacking; no much larger clone is found one base away. Donors were 40 or so systemically healthy Caucasian individuals from Russia aged roughly 6 to 100 years. Each donor gave roughly 9.5 milliliters of peripheral blood, collected into EDTA-treated Vacutainer tubes. Ficoll-Paque density-gradient centrifugation was used to isolate PBMCs, with at least 7 million per sample. Trizol reagent was used to extract total RNA from PBMCs, with at least 5.5 micrograms per sample. For every donor, flow cytometry on a PBMC aliquot measured the percentage of naive CD45RAhigh/CD27high T cells. The CDR3 goes from the cysteine to the phenylalanine over 12 residues. The read is trimmed to its CDR3 DNA, 36 bases read in frame from base 1. Deletion took 6 bases off V and 4 bases off J, with a span of 9 bases between the germline ends.

Libraries were constructed by 5' RACE. Sequencing took place on an Illumina HiSeq 2500. The second PCR ran for roughly 6 to 11 cycles and used a J-beta primer mix along with a sample-barcoded 5' primer. Each TCR beta cDNA molecule received a unique molecular identifier from a template-switch 5' adaptor carrying 12 random nucleotides. At least 3 million CDR3-containing paired-end reads were obtained from each sample. First-strand cDNA synthesis was performed from all RNA using the Mint cDNA synthesis kit, with priming by a TRBC-specific oligonucleotide. All cDNA was treated with uracil-DNA glycosylase and then went through a first 18-cycle PCR with the universal primers M1SS and BC2_uni_R. Concerning the study's data processing: For normalization, 1 million high-quality reads, each with a distinct molecular identifier, were randomly selected from each sample. Reads sharing molecular identifiers were discarded rather than binned into consensus sequences. CDR3 identification, clonotype clustering and error correction used MiTCR with a Q25 quality threshold and the strictest error-elimination algorithm. Lower-bound total TCR beta diversity was estimated with a nonparametric unseen species model using Euler transformation. Through fastp at Q25 and MiXCR, TCRdb rebuilt clones from the public reads, retaining in-frame beta chains. Duplicate CDR3 protein sequences are folded into a single record with the most common DNA and genes. The V and J calls were determined by TCRdb, not by the authors. In all, the sample holds under 800,000 distinct CDR3 sequences, and about 42% of those were seen once. Roughly 20% of the sample belongs to the ten largest clones.

The sample is drawn from a study of blood T cells in healthy people across ages (dated by TCRdb to the mid-2010s). At the level of the whole study: In model experiments, template switching captured about one uniquely barcoded TCR beta cDNA molecule for every two T cells. To track age-related changes in TCR beta repertoire diversity, the study relied on deep sequencing normalized with unique cDNA molecular identifiers. The donors were divided into four age groups: young (average around 17 years), middle-aged (around 41), aged (roughly 66) and long-lived (about 79). To avoid experimental bias, donors of different ages were randomly spread across the sequencing lanes. Two additional independent replicas of 1 million unique cDNA reads from the same blood draw were analyzed for two donors (one aged 18 to 30 and one aged 80 or older). Broader findings and caveats from the paper: As age increased, observed TCR beta diversity per million T cells dropped in a roughly linear way, and a significant reduction was already evident by age roughly 40. The long-lived group showed more naive CD4+ T cells, fewer expanded clones and increased TCR diversity than the aged group, suggesting age selection. Estimates of total diversity based on one million sequenced T cells were regarded as lower bounds and as underestimates. The CMV infection status of donors was not known, potentially confounding age-related changes in expanded clonotypes. A strong correlation was found between observed TCR beta diversity and the percentage of naive T cells measured by flow cytometry. Bulk unsorted PBMC profiling prevented conclusive comparison of naive and antigen-experienced compartments.

The sequence links TRBV12-3 or TRBV12-4 to TRBJ2-5; the D gene cannot be resolved beyond TRBD1 or TRBD2, each matching 6 bases. The clonotype comes from a woman between 55 and 75 years old in good health. The sequencing sample was made of blood. The nucleotide sequence is given as TGTGCCAGCAGCCGGGGGCTAGAGACCCAGTACTTC. Its coded protein is CASSRGLETQYF.